What follows are 5 T cell receptor beta chains derived from one specimen sequenced in a study of regulatory T cells in long-lasting Graves disease. This sample's time point: newly diagnosed GD, antithyroid drugs for less than 3 months. Following extraction of RNA from PBMCs, that RNA was used to make the TCR library. Researchers made TCR beta libraries by using iRepertoire HTBI primers and running Arm-PCR on CDR3 regions. TCRdb itself ran the multiplex PCR reads through MiXCR, one entry per CDR3 protein. Of 450,000 to 500,000 distinct CDR3 sequences in the sample, under 20% were seen once. These records were also assigned to another study, of T cells in Graves' hyperthyroidism and ophthalmopathy.

The sample was peripheral blood mononuclear cells (PBMCs), taken at new diagnosis, from a patient treated with antithyroid drugs. The origin of the receptors is a man aged 40-50 years with Graves disease.

The sample holds many counts of this clonotype. The rearrangement links TRBV6-5 to TRBJ2-1; D ambiguous. CDR1 MNHEY and CDR2 SVGAGI come from the germline V gene. CDR3 length: 12 residues. Trimming removed 2 bases at V and 5 bases at J, with 4 bases between. The CDR3, as DNA: TGTGCCAGCAGTTACGCAGACAATGAGCAGTTCTTC. As protein: CASSYADNEQFF.

At least ten counts were recorded for this clonotype. The V and J genes are TRBV6-1 and TRBJ1-1, with 9 bases identical to TRBD1. This CDR3 has 20 residues. Germline V CDR1 and CDR2: MNHNS, SASEGT. V lost 5 bases to trimming and J lost 0 bases; unmatched junction nucleotides: 19. CDR3 region: CASSTPSPGTGWNMNTEAFF. The CDR3 bases are TGTGCCAGCAGTACCCCGAGTCCCGGGACAGGGTGGAACATGAACACTGAAGCTTTCTTT.

The V and J genes are TRBV2 and TRBJ2-1, with 7 bases that match TRBD1. CDR1 and CDR2 from the germline V gene are SNHLY and FYNNEI. Losses at the gene ends were 6 bases for V and 4 bases for J; bases not matched to a gene: 9. The CDR3 has 15 residues. CDR3 sequence (DNA): TGTGCCAGCAGGCCCCCGGGACAGAGATACAATGAGCAGTTCTTC. Its protein is CASRPPGQRYNEQFF.

Remarks on this clonotype: A much larger clone differs from this one at a single base, so this may be a read error. The chain carries TRBV2 and TRBJ2-7; TRBD2 is a possible D gene (5 bases). The CDR3 has 14 residues. The germline V and J ends were trimmed by 5 bases and 2 bases, with 13 bases remaining between them. Germline CDR1 SNHLY, CDR2 FYNNEI. The CDR3 nucleotides read TGTGCCAGCAGTAAAGGGTGGGGAGCCTACGAGCAGTACTTC. Protein sequence: CASSKGWGAYEQYF. Combining the CDR3 with reference TRBV2 and TRBJ2-7 gives the whole variable domain EPEVTQTPSHQVTQMGQEVILRCVPISNHLYFYWYRQILGQKVEFLVSFYNNEISEKSEIFDDQFSVERPDGSNFTLKIRSTKLEDSAMYFCASSKGWGAYEQYFGPGTRLTVT.

This clonotype was recorded at least ten times. The chain employs TRBV12-3 or TRBV12-4 and TRBJ2-1; D is perhaps TRBD2 (6 bases). Trimming took off 4 bases at V and 0 bases at J, with 16 bases between the two ends. This CDR3 is built from 17 residues. The CDR3 region is CASSSGTFPSSYNEQFF. The CDR3 DNA is TGTGCCAGCAGTTCGGGGACTTTCCCAAGCTCCTACAATGAGCAGTTCTTC.